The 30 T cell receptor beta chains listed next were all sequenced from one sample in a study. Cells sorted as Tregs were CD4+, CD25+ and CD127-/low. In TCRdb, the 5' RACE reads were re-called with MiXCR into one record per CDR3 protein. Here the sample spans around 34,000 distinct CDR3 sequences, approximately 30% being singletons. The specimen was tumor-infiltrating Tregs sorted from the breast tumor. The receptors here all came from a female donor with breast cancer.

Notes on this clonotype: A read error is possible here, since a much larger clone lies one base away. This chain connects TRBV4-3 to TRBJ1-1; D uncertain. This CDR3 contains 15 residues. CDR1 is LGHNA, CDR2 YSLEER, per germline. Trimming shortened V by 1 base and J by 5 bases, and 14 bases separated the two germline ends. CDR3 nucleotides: TGCGCCAGCAGCCAAGGGAGAGGGAGGTCGACTGAAGCTTTCTTT. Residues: CASSQGRGRSTEAFF.

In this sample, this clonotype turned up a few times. The CDR3 DNA follows: TGCGCCAGCAGCTCCCCGACTAGCGGGGGGTACACAGATACGCAGTATTTT. Its translation: CASSSPTSGGYTDTQYF. V gene TRBV5-1 combines with J gene TRBJ2-3, with 13 positions matching TRBD2. The CDR3 totals 17 residues. The V gene's germline CDR1 is SGHRS and CDR2 YFSETQ. J gave up 2 bases and V 3 bases, and 6 bases lay outside the gene matches. Full variable domain (missing parts from reference TRBV5-1 and TRBJ2-3): KAGVTQTPRYLIKTRGQQVTLSCSPISGHRSVSWYQQTPGQGLQFLFEYFSETQRNKGNFPGRFSGRQFSNSRSEMNVSTLELGDSALYLCASSSPTSGGYTDTQYFGPGTRLTVL.

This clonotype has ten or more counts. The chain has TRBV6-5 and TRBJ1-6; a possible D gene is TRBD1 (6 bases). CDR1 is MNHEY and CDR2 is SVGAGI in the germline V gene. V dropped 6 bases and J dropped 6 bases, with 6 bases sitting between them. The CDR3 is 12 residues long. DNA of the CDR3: TGTGCCAGCAGGGACAGTAATTCACCCCTCCACTTT. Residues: CASRDSNSPLHF.

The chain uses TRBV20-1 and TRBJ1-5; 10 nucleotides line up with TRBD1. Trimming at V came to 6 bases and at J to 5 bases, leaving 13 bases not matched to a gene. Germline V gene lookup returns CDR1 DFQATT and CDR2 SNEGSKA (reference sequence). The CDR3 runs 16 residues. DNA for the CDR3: TGCAGTGCCGTCAACGGGACAGGGGAGTTGGATCAGCCCCAGCATTTT. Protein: CSAVNGTGELDQPQHF.

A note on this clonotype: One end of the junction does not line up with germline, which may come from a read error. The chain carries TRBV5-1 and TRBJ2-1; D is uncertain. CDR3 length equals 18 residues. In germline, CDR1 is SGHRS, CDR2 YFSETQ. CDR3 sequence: CASSLAYSSVSSYNKQFF. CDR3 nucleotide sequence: TGCGCCAGCAGCTTGGCTTATTCTTCAGTGAGCTCCTACAATAAGCAGTTCTTC.

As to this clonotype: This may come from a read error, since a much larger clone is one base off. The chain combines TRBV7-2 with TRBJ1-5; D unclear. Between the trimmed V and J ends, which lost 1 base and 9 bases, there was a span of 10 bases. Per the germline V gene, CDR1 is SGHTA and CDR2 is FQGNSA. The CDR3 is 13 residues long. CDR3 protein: CASSLETYRPQHF. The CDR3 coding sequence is TGTGCCAGCAGCTTAGAGACTTATCGGCCCCAGCATTTT.

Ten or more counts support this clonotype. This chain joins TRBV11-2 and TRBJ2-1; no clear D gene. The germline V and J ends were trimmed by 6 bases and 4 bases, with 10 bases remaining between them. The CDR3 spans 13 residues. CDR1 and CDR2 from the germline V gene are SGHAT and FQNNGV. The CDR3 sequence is CASRTRLYNEQFF. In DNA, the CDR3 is TGTGCCAGCAGGACAAGACTTTACAATGAGCAGTTCTTC. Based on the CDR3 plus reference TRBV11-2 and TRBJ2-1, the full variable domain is EAGVAQSPRYKIIEKRQSVAFWCNPISGHATLYWYQQILGQGPKLLIQFQNNGVVDDSQLPKDRFSAERLKGVDSTLKIQPAKLEDSAVYLCASRTRLYNEQFFGPGTRLTVL.

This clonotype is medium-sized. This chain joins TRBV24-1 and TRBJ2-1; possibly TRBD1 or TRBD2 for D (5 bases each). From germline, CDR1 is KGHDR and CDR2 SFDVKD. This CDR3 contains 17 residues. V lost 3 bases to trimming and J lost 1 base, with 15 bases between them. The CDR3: CATSDGTPTSSYNEQFF. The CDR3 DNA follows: TGTGCCACCAGTGATGGGACGCCCACGTCATCCTACAATGAGCAGTTCTTC.

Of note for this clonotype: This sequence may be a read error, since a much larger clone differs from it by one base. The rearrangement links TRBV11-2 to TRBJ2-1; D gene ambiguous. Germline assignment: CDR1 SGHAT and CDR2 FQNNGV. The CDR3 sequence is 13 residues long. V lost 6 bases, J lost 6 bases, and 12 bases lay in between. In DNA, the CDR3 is TGTGCCAGCAGGACAAGACTTTGCAATGAGCAGTTCTTC. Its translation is CASRTRLCNEQFF.

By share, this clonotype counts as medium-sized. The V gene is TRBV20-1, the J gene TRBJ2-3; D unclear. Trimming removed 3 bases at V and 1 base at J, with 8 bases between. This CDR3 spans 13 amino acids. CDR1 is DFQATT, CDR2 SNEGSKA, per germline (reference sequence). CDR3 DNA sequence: TGCAGTGCTAGCATCCAGCGCACAGATACGCAGTATTTT. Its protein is CSASIQRTDTQYF.

The CDR3 loop is CASSLAGTPGETQYF. The CDR3 bases are TGTGCCAGCAGCTTAGCGGGGACACCGGGAGAGACCCAGTACTTC. The gene calls are TRBV7-8 and TRBJ2-5, with TRBD1 as a possible D gene (6 bases). There are 15 residues in the CDR3. CDR1 SGHVS and CDR2 FQNEAQ come from the germline V gene. Trimming removed 0 bases from V and 4 bases from J, with 12 bases in between.

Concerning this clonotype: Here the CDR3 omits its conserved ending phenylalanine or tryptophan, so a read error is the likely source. CDR3 amino acids: CASSQTGGYEQYY. For the CDR3, the DNA is TGCGCCAGCAGCCAGACAGGGGGATACGAGCAGTACTAC. The chain recombines TRBV4-1 with TRBJ2-7; TRBD1 matches 9 bases. Trimming removed 3 bases from V and 4 bases from J; junction bases left unmatched: 1. The CDR3 spans 13 residues. The germline CDR1 and CDR2 sequences are MGHRA and YSYEKL.

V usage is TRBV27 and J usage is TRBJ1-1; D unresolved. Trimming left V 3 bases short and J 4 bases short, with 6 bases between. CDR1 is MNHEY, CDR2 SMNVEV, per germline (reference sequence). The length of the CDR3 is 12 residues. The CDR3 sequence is CASSLRPTEAFF. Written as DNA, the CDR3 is TGTGCCAGCAGTTTGAGGCCCACTGAAGCTTTCTTT.

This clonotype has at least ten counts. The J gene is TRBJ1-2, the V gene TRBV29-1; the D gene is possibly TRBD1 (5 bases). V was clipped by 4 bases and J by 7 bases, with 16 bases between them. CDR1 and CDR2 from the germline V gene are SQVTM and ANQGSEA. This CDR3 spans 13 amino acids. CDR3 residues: CSVGTQRGSGYTF. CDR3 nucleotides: TGCAGCGTTGGGACCCAAAGGGGCTCTGGCTACACCTTC.

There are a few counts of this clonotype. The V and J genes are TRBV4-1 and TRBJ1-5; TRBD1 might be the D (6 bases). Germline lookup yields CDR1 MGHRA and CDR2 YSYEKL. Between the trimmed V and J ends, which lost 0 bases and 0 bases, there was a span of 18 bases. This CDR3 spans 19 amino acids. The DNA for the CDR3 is TGCGCCAGCAGCCAAGAAGAATGGACAGCGGATTATAGCAATCAGCCCCAGCATTTT. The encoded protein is CASSQEEWTADYSNQPQHF.

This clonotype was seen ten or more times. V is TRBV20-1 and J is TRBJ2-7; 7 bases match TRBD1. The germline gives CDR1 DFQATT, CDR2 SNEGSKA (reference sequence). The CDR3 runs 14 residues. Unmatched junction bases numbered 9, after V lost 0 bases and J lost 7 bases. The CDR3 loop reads CSARDREGAREQYF. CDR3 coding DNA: TGCAGTGCTAGAGATCGAGAGGGGGCGCGTGAGCAGTACTTC.

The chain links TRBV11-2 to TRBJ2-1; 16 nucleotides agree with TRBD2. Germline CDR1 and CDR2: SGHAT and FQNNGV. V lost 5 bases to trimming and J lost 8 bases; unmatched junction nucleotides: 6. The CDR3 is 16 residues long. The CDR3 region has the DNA TGTGCCAGCAGCCAGGGACTAGCGGGAGGGGGCGATGAGCAGTTCTTC. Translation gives CASSQGLAGGGDEQFF.

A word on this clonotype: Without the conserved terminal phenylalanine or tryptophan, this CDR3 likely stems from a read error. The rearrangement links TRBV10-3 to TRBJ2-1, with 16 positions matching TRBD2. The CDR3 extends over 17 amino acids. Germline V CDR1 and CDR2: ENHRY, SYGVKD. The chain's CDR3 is CASSESGLAGGYNEQFC. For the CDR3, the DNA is TGTGCCAGCAGTGAGTCGGGACTAGCGGGAGGGTACAATGAGCAGTTCTGC.

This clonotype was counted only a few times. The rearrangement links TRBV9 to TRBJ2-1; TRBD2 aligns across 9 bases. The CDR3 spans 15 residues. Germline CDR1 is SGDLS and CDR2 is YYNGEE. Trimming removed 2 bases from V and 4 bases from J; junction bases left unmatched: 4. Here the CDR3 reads CASSVSGSKYNEQFF. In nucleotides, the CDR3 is TGTGCCAGCAGCGTTAGCGGGAGCAAATACAATGAGCAGTTCTTC.

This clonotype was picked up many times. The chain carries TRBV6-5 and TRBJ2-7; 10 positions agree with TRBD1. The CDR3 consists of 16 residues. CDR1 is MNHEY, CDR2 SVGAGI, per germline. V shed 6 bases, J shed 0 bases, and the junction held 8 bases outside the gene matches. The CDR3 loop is CASSPSGQGSSYEQYF. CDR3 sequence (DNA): TGTGCCAGCAGCCCCTCGGGACAGGGGAGCTCCTACGAGCAGTACTTC.

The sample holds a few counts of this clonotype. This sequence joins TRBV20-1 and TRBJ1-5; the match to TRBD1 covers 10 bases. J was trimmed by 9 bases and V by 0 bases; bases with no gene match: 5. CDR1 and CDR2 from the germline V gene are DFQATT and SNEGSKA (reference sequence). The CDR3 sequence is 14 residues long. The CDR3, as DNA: TGCAGTGCTAGAGAAGACAGGGGGCAGACGCCCCAGCATTTT. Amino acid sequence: CSAREDRGQTPQHF.

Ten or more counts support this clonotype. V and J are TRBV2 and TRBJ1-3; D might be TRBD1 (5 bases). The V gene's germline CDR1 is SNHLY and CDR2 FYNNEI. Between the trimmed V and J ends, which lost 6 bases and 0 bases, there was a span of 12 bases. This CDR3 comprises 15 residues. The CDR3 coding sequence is TGTGCCAGCAGCGCGGACACCTTCTCTGGAAACACCATATATTTT. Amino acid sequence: CASSADTFSGNTIYF.

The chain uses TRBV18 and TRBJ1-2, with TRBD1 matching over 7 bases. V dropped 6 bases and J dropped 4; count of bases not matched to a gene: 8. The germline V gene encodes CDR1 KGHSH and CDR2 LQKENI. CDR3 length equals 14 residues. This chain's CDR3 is CASSPTGEGYGYTF. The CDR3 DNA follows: TGTGCCAGCTCGCCTACAGGGGAAGGCTATGGCTACACCTTC.

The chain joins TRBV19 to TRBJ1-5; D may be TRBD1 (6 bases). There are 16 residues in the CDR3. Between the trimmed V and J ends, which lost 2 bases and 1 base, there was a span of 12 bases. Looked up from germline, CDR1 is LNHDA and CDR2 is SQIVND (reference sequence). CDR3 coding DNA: TGTGCCAGTAGTATAAAAGGGGGGAGGAGCAATCAGCCCCAGCATTTT. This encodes CASSIKGGRSNQPQHF.

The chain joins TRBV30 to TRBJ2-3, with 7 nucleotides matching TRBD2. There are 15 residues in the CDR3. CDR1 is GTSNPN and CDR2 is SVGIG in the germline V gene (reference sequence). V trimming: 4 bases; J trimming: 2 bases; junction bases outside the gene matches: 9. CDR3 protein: CAWNRASGFTDTQYF. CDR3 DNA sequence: TGTGCCTGGAACCGGGCTAGCGGATTCACAGATACGCAGTATTTT.

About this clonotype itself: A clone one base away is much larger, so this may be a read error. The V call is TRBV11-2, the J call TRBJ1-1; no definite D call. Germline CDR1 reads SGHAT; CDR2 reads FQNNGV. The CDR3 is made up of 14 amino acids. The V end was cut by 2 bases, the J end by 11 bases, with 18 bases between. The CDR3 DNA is TGTGCCAGCAGCTTAACCCAACCGGGCGGATGGGCTTTCTTT. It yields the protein CASSLTQPGGWAFF.

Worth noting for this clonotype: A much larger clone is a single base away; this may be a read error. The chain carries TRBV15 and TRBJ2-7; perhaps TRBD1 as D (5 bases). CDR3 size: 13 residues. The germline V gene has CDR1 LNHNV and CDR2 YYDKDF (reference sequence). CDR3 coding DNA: TGTGCCACCAGCGCAGGGATTGGCTACGGGCAGTACTTC. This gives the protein CATSAGIGYGQYF.

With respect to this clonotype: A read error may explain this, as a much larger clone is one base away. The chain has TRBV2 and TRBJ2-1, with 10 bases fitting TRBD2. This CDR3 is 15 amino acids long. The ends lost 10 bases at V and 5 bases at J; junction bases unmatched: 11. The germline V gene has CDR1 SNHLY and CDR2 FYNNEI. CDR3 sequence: CANRDTSGVNNEQFF. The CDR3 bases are TGTGCCAACAGAGACACTAGCGGGGTTAACAATGAGCAGTTCTTC.

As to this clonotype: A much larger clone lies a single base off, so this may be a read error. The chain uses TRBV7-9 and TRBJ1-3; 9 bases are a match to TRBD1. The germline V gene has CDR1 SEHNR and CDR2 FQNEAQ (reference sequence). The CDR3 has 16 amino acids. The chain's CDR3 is CASSRGTGGTKNTVYF. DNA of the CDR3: TGTGCCAGCAGTCGTGGTACAGGGGGCACGAAAAACACCGTATATTTT.

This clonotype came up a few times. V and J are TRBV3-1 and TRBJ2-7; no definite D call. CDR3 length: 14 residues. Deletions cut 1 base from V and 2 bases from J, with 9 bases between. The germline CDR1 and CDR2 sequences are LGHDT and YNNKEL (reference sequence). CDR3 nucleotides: TGTGCCAGCAGCCAAGTTAACAGTCCCTACGAGCAGTACTTC. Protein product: CASSQVNSPYEQYF.